The entry that follows covers one T cell receptor (beta chain) sequence. The V gene lost 0 bases and the J gene lost 1 base, with 7 bases spanning the gap. CDR3 length: 14 amino acids. Germline values: CDR1 LGHDT, CDR2 YNNKEL (reference sequence). This sample stems from a study of blood T cell repertoires in COVID-19. The protocol was immunoSEQ multiplex PCR, while the TCRdb copy is restricted to in-frame clones and leaves out a portion. The top ten clones hold around 7.8% of a sample with over 130,000 clones, about four fifths of them seen once. This chain joins TRBV3-1 (or the pseudogene TRBV3-2) and TRBJ2-7; D is uncertain. Input material: peripheral blood. The clonotype was recovered from a human donor in a cohort sampled during active COVID-19. CDR3 loop: CASSQDRISYEQYF. As DNA, the CDR3 is TGTGCCAGCAGCCAAGATAGAATATCCTACGAGCAGTACTTC.